The present T cell receptor beta chain was sequenced within a study of blood T cells in healthy people across ages (dated by TCRdb to about 2015). With respect to the entire study: In model experiments, roughly one uniquely barcoded TCR beta cDNA molecule per two T cells was captured by template switching. Using deep sequencing normalized with unique cDNA molecular identifiers, the study measured how TCR beta repertoire diversity changes with age. Donors were grouped into four age groups: young (average approximately 15 years), middle-aged (roughly 37), aged (around 60) and long-lived (less than 85). To avoid experimental bias, donors of different ages were randomly spread across the sequencing lanes. Using the same blood draw, the study looked at two additional independent replicas of 1 million unique cDNA reads for two donors, one aged 18 to 30 and the other aged 80 or older.

Regarding this clonotype: Its antigen is unknown. Nothing much larger sits one base from this clone, and base qualities are not available.

What the research found in general, with its limitations: Conclusive comparison of naive and antigen-experienced compartments was prevented by the profiling of bulk unsorted PBMCs. As age increased, observed TCR beta diversity per million T cells dropped in a roughly linear way, and a significant reduction was already evident by age 40. Estimates of total diversity based on one million sequenced T cells were regarded as lower bounds and as underestimates. The CMV infection status of donors was not known, potentially confounding age-related changes in expanded clonotypes. Compared with the aged group, the long-lived group had more naive CD4+ T cells, fewer expanded clones and increased TCR diversity, suggesting age selection. Observed TCR beta diversity correlated strongly with the percentage of naive T cells measured by flow cytometry.

Donors were a few dozen systemically healthy Caucasian individuals from Russia aged 6 to 90 years. Around 10 milliliters of peripheral blood were collected from each donor into EDTA-treated Vacutainer tubes. Ficoll-Paque density-gradient centrifugation was used to isolate PBMCs, with at least 6 million obtained per sample. Trizol reagent was used to extract total RNA from the PBMCs, yielding at least 5.5 micrograms per sample. For every donor, an aliquot of PBMCs went through flow cytometry to measure the percentages of naive CD45RAhigh/CD27high T cells. Library construction relied on 5' RACE. Instrument on record: Illumina HiSeq 2500. A second PCR of about 6 to 11 cycles was performed with a sample-barcoded 5' primer and a J-beta primer mix. Each TCR beta cDNA molecule received a unique molecular identifier from a template-switch 5' adaptor carrying 12 random nucleotides. At least 2.5 million CDR3-containing paired-end reads were obtained from each sample. All of the RNA was converted into first-strand cDNA using the Mint cDNA synthesis kit, with a TRBC-specific oligonucleotide serving as the primer. After uracil-DNA glycosylase treatment, a first 18-cycle PCR used universal primers M1SS and BC2_uni_R on all cDNA. On the study's bioinformatics: Each sample was normalized by randomly selecting 1 million high-quality reads, each carrying a distinct molecular identifier. Instead of being binned into consensus sequences, reads that shared molecular identifiers were thrown out. MiTCR, set to a Q25 quality threshold and the strictest error-elimination algorithm, was used for CDR3 identification, clonotype clustering and error correction. A nonparametric unseen species model using Euler transformation provided a lower-bound estimate of total TCR beta diversity. The raw public data were reprocessed by TCRdb itself: fastp quality trimming at Q25, MiXCR clonotype calling, in-frame beta chains only. Rows merge per CDR3 protein into single entries with the most common DNA and genes. The V and J calls and clone size are TCRdb's, not the authors'. The sample data list 2 million or so distinct CDR3 sequences, and around 48% of these were observed just once. About 2.1% of the sample is held by the ten biggest clonotypes.

The sequence was collected from a woman in her forties in good health. Sequencing was performed on blood.

The CDR3 amino acid sequence is: CASSQEVGGYEQYF. DNA sequence: TGTGCCAGCAGCCAAGAGGTCGGTGGGTACGAGCAGTACTTC. The chain employs TRBV4-2 and TRBJ2-4, with the D segment identity uncertain. The J call is doubtful: the DNA matches TRBJ2-7 better. From the cysteine up to the phenylalanine, the CDR3 has a length of 14 residues. The retained sequence is limited to the CDR3, 42 bases, with the frame set at the first base. The germline V gene sets CDR1 to LGHNA and CDR2 to YNFKEQ.